The 32 T cell receptor beta chains below were found in one sample sequenced in a study of blood T cell repertoires in COVID-19. Produced via immunoSEQ multiplex PCR; TCRdb's table is partial and in-frame only. Among roughly 53,000 clones listed, approximately 91% were seen once. Sequenced material: peripheral blood. Receptors originate from a human donor in a cohort sampled during active COVID-19.

The chain uses TRBV10-3 and TRBJ2-1, with 8 positions matching TRBD1. Germline V gene lookup returns CDR1 ENHRY and CDR2 SYGVKD. J was trimmed by 4 bases and V by 3 bases; bases with no gene match: 11. This CDR3 has 17 residues. Written as DNA, the CDR3 is TGTGCCATCAGTGACAGGGGGCCCAACCAGGCTTACAATGAGCAGTTCTTC. It encodes CAISDRGPNQAYNEQFF.

The V call is TRBV6-5, the J call TRBJ1-1; 10 nucleotides align to TRBD1. Germline values: CDR1 MNHEY, CDR2 SVGAGI. The CDR3 spans 14 residues. V shed 7 bases and J 8 bases; nucleotides not matched to a gene: 10. The CDR3 DNA follows: TGTGCCAGCACCATTAAGACAGGGGGCGAGGAAGCTTTCTTT. Translating it yields CASTIKTGGEEAFF.

This clone was detected only once. The V call is TRBV24-1, the J call TRBJ2-1; 7 positions agree with TRBD1. From germline, CDR1 is KGHDR and CDR2 SFDVKD. The CDR3 is made up of 16 amino acids. V gave up 4 bases and J gave up 8 bases; unmatched junction bases: 13. CDR3 residues: CATSDRSTGSHHEQFF. CDR3 bases: TGTGCCACCAGTGACCGTTCGACAGGGTCCCACCATGAGCAGTTCTTC.

This chain's CDR3 is CASSIGLGSETQYF. The CDR3, as DNA: TGTGCCAGTAGTATAGGGCTTGGCTCCGAGACCCAGTACTTC. The gene calls are TRBV19 and TRBJ2-5; D gene uncertain. The CDR3 has 14 residues. Trimming shortened V by 1 base and J by 5 bases, and 11 bases separated the two germline ends. CDR1 is LNHDA and CDR2 is SQIVND in the germline V gene (reference sequence).

This clone was recorded only once. This chain connects TRBV2 to TRBJ1-2; D is perhaps TRBD1 (5 bases). This CDR3 is built from 12 residues. Germline V gene sequence: CDR1 SNHLY, CDR2 FYNNEI. Trimming pared 9 bases from V and 7 bases from J, leaving 15 bases between. CDR3 region: CARGNGGGGYTF. Written as DNA, the CDR3 is TGTGCCAGGGGGAATGGCGGGGGTGGCTACACCTTC.

The chain employs TRBV7-3 and TRBJ2-1; D is unresolved. Germline V gives CDR1 SGHTA, CDR2 FQGTGA. CDR3 size: 12 residues. V was pared by 4 bases and J by 9 bases, with 10 bases between. The CDR3 DNA reads TGTGCCAGCAGCTCTCCTCGGAGTGAGCAGTTCTTC. This translates into CASSSPRSEQFF.

V usage is TRBV19 and J usage is TRBJ2-1; a weak D match, TRBD2 (6 bases). V was shortened by 6 bases and J by 9 bases, with 21 bases between the two germline ends. There are 15 residues in the CDR3. The germline gives CDR1 LNHDA, CDR2 SQIVND (reference sequence). CDR3 in amino acids: CASRSGTETWSEQFF. CDR3 nucleotide sequence: TGTGCCAGTAGATCCGGGACTGAGACTTGGAGTGAGCAGTTCTTC.

This chain uses TRBV5-1 with TRBJ1-1; maybe TRBD1 (5 bases). The CDR3 has 15 residues. Germline loops: CDR1 SGHRS, CDR2 YFSETQ. V lost 6 bases, J lost 0 bases, and 15 bases lay in between. The chain's CDR3 is CASKPIGALNTEAFF. The CDR3 DNA follows: TGCGCCAGCAAACCGATTGGGGCTCTGAACACTGAAGCTTTCTTT.

V gene TRBV5-3 combines with J gene TRBJ2-1; maybe TRBD1 (5 bases). Being an ORF, TRBV5-3 has a function that is uncertain. This CDR3 region has 13 residues. V shed 4 bases and J shed 4 bases, with 9 bases lying between them. In DNA form, the CDR3 reads TGTGCCAGAAGCGACAGTTCTTACAATGAGCAGTTCTTC. This encodes CARSDSSYNEQFF.

CDR3 residues: CASRVLGVVEQYV. The CDR3 DNA reads as TGTGCCAGCAGGGTTTTGGGAGTGGTCGAGCAGTACGTC. The rearrangement uses TRBV2 and TRBJ2-7; maybe TRBD2 (5 bases). V was trimmed by 6 bases and J by 6 bases, leaving 15 bases between them. Germline V gives CDR1 SNHLY, CDR2 FYNNEI. This CDR3 is 13 amino acids long.

The genes are TRBV4-2 and TRBJ1-1; TRBD1 agrees at 7 bases. Germline V lookup: CDR1 LGHNA, CDR2 YNFKEQ. V gave up 5 bases and J gave up 5 bases; unmatched junction bases: 8. The CDR3 loop spans 14 amino acids. The CDR3 reads CASSTEGAETEAFF. As DNA, the CDR3 is TGTGCCAGCAGCACTGAGGGGGCGGAGACTGAAGCTTTCTTT.

V and J are TRBV20-1 and TRBJ1-1; possible D gene TRBD1, 5 bases. Germline assignment: CDR1 DFQATT and CDR2 SNEGSKA (reference sequence). This CDR3 comprises 11 residues. The ends were cut back, 5 bases at V and 7 bases at J, with 11 bases in the middle. The DNA for the CDR3 is TGCAGTGCTGGCGGGGGGAGTGAAGCTTTCTTT. Its translation is CSAGGGSEAFF.

The chain employs TRBV5-1 and TRBJ2-3; possible D gene TRBD1, 5 bases. CDR1 and CDR2 (germline): SGHRS, YFSETQ. The V end was cut by 1 base, the J end by 5 bases, with 8 bases between. The CDR3 spans 13 residues. The CDR3 reads CASSLLQEDTQYF. For the CDR3, the DNA is TGCGCCAGCAGCTTGTTACAGGAAGATACGCAGTATTTT.

The chain uses TRBV28 and TRBJ1-5; tentative D call: TRBD1 (5 bases). The CDR3 totals 18 residues. CDR1 MDHEN and CDR2 SYDVKM come from the germline V gene. The germline V and J ends were trimmed by 2 bases and 4 bases, with 21 bases remaining between them. The CDR3 is CASSLPSPRSGPNQPQHF. In nucleotides, the CDR3 is TGTGCCAGCAGTTTACCATCTCCTCGCTCAGGGCCGAATCAGCCCCAGCATTTT.

The CDR3 DNA sequence: TGCGCCAGCAGTGAGTCAGGGGCCAATGAGCAGTTCTTC. It encodes CASSESGANEQFF. This chain joins TRBV10-1 and TRBJ2-1, with D tentatively TRBD1 (5 bases). Trimming pared 0 bases from V and 6 bases from J, leaving 6 bases between. CDR1 and CDR2 (germline): WNHNN, SYGVQD (reference sequence). This CDR3 comprises 13 residues.

This clone was seen only once. The V and J genes are TRBV19 and TRBJ2-2; 8 bases are shared with TRBD1. Germline CDR1 reads LNHDA; CDR2 reads SQIVND (reference sequence). This CDR3 has 14 amino acids. V dropped 9 bases and J dropped 7; count of bases not matched to a gene: 10. DNA for the CDR3: TGTGCCAGCTCCGGGACAGGATTAGGCGGGGAGCTGTTTTTT. Protein: CASSGTGLGGELFF.

The chain is built from TRBV6-6 and TRBJ2-2; 10 bases line up with TRBD2. The germline V gene has CDR1 MNHNY and CDR2 SVGAGI (reference sequence). Germline trimming cut 6 bases from V and 5 bases from J; bases unmatched to any gene: 9. The CDR3 contains 16 residues. CDR3 in amino acids: CASRRTSGKVTGELFF. For the CDR3, the DNA is TGTGCCAGCAGGCGAACTAGCGGGAAGGTTACCGGGGAGCTGTTTTTT.

The chain has TRBV3-1 (or the pseudogene TRBV3-2) and TRBJ2-5, with a weak D call TRBD2 (5 bases). The CDR3 consists of 16 residues. Germline V gene lookup returns CDR1 LGHDT and CDR2 YNNKEL (reference sequence). The germline V and J ends were trimmed by 0 bases and 3 bases, with 14 bases remaining between them. This CDR3 is CASSQDLLRGKETQYF. In nucleotides, the CDR3 is TGTGCCAGCAGCCAAGATCTCTTACGAGGGAAAGAGACCCAGTACTTC.

This sequence joins TRBV9 and TRBJ2-1; TRBD2 is a possible D gene (5 bases). Trimming removed 0 bases at V and 9 bases at J, with 13 bases between. Germline-derived CDR1 and CDR2 are SGDLS and YYNGEE. The CDR3 has 14 amino acids. CDR3 sequence: CASSVDNARGEQFF. CDR3 DNA sequence: TGTGCCAGCAGCGTAGATAACGCTCGGGGTGAGCAGTTCTTC.

Points on this clone: One end of the junction is discordant with germline, which a read error may explain. The rearrangement links TRBV5-1 to TRBJ1-2; D is undetermined. Germline lookup yields CDR1 SGHRS and CDR2 YFSETQ. The CDR3 consists of 11 residues. Here the CDR3 DNA reads TGCGCCAGCAGCTTGGGGCCGGAGGTCTCCTTC. It codes for CASSLGPEVSF.

The V and J genes are TRBV6-5 and TRBJ1-1, with 9 bases identical to TRBD1. Trimming took 7 bases from V and 6 from J; bases not matched to a gene: 9. There are 14 residues in the CDR3. In germline, CDR1 is MNHEY, CDR2 SVGAGI. The CDR3 reads CASKIGQGISEAFF. In DNA form, the CDR3 reads TGTGCCAGCAAGATCGGACAGGGGATATCTGAAGCTTTCTTT.

V usage is TRBV18 and J usage is TRBJ1-5, with D possibly matching TRBD1 (6 bases). There are 13 residues in the CDR3. V lost 6 bases and J 5 bases, leaving 11 bases between the germline ends. Germline values: CDR1 KGHSH, CDR2 LQKENI. The DNA for the CDR3 is TGTGCCAGCTCCAGTAACAGGGATCAGCCCCAGCATTTT. Its translation is CASSSNRDQPQHF.

The chain combines TRBV12-3 or TRBV12-4 with TRBJ1-1; 7 bases match TRBD1. Germline trimming cut 5 bases from V and 6 bases from J; bases unmatched to any gene: 6. The CDR3 runs 13 residues. The CDR3 DNA is TGTGCCAGCAGTCCCGACGACAGGGCTGAAGCTTTCTTT. This gives the protein CASSPDDRAEAFF.

The rearrangement joins TRBV21-1 to TRBJ2-7; the table's D call of TRBD2 was not tested on the DNA. TRBV21-1 is recorded as a pseudogene. This CDR3 region has 13 residues. CDR3 region: CASSIERTREQYF. The CDR3 region has the DNA TGTGCCAGCAGCATCGAGAGGACTAGAGAGCAGTACTTC.

The CDR3 loop reads CASSARGRQEAFF. CDR3 in DNA: TGTGCCAGCAGCGCAAGGGGAAGGCAGGAAGCTTTCTTT. The gene calls are TRBV9 and TRBJ1-1, with TRBD1 as a possible D gene (5 bases). Per germline, CDR1 SGDLS and CDR2 YYNGEE. The CDR3 length is 13 residues. Trimming took 3 bases from V and 8 from J, leaving 14 bases between them.

The chain has TRBV7-3 and TRBJ2-1, with a tentative D call TRBD2 (7 bases). Germline V gene sequence: CDR1 SGHTA, CDR2 FQGTGA. This CDR3 comprises 15 residues. The V gene lost 5 bases and the J gene lost 8 bases, with 19 bases spanning the gap. This CDR3 reads CASSPGGGGGHEQFF. CDR3 bases: TGTGCCAGCAGCCCCGGGGGAGGGGGTGGGCATGAGCAGTTCTTC.

This chain joins TRBV6-5 and TRBJ1-6; a possible D gene is TRBD1 (6 bases). V was trimmed by 10 bases and J by 8 bases, leaving 15 bases between them. This CDR3 has 13 amino acids. CDR1 is MNHEY and CDR2 is SVGAGI in the germline V gene. CDR3 DNA: TGTGCCACCGCCGGGACAAGATATTCACCCCTCCACTTT. Translating gives CATAGTRYSPLHF.

This clone appeared a single time. This chain connects TRBV6-5 to TRBJ1-1; D uncertain. The V and J ends lost 2 bases and 5 bases respectively, with 9 bases between them. The CDR3 is 13 residues long. Germline CDR1 and CDR2: MNHEY and SVGAGI. Here the CDR3 DNA reads TGTGCCAGCAGTTACGGCACGGGGACTGAAGCTTTCTTT. Protein sequence: CASSYGTGTEAFF.

A note on this clone: The identical CDR3 is also encoded by other nucleotide sequences in the sample. The V call is TRBV9, the J call TRBJ2-2; 7 positions agree with TRBD1. The CDR3 is made up of 15 amino acids. The junction had 1 base not matched to a gene; V was cut back by 0 bases and J by 2 bases. In germline, CDR1 is SGDLS, CDR2 YYNGEE. CDR3 residues: CASSVAGGNTGELFF. CDR3 bases: TGTGCCAGCAGCGTAGCAGGGGGTAACACCGGGGAGCTGTTTTTT.

The chain links TRBV5-6 to TRBJ2-3; 9 bases are shared with TRBD1. CDR1 is SGHDT, CDR2 YYEEEE, per germline. The ends lost 3 bases at V and 0 bases at J; junction bases unmatched: 2. This CDR3 contains 15 residues. In DNA form, the CDR3 reads TGTGCCAGCAGCTCACAGGGGGCAAGCACAGATACGCAGTATTTT. Translated: CASSSQGASTDTQYF.

This chain uses TRBV5-5 with TRBJ2-1; 7 bases line up with TRBD2. Germline-derived CDR1 and CDR2 are SGHKS and YYEKEE (reference sequence). The ends lost 4 bases at V and 5 bases at J; junction bases unmatched: 6. This CDR3 spans 14 amino acids. Here the CDR3 reads CASSQTSPNNEQFF. CDR3 coding DNA: TGTGCCAGCAGCCAGACTAGCCCGAACAATGAGCAGTTCTTC.

The chain uses TRBV10-3 and TRBJ2-5, with D possibly matching TRBD1 (5 bases). This CDR3 contains 14 residues. Germline CDR1 is ENHRY and CDR2 is SYGVKD. Between the trimmed V and J ends, which lost 10 bases and 3 bases, there was a span of 18 bases. The CDR3 region has the DNA TGTGCCACCCGTGATGAGGCAGGGAAAGAGACCCAGTACTTC. Its protein product is CATRDEAGKETQYF.